This is a list of T cell receptor beta chains from one sample in a study of blood T cell repertoires in COVID-19. TCRdb's copy holds only in-frame clones and misses some; the assay was immunoSEQ multiplex PCR. The repertoire includes more than 90,000 clones, around 90% of them detected once, and approximately 15% sits in the top ten. Material: peripheral blood. Receptors were obtained from a man between 50 and 59 years old with acute or convalescent COVID-19. CDR3s include the opening cysteine and the closing phenylalanine or tryptophan. D genes are given only for firm matches. Expanded clones are given a class, and other clones once, few, many or no size at all.

v_call	clone_size	j_call	d_call	cdr3_nt	cdr3_aa
TRBV4-2	NA	TRBJ1-2	NA	TGTGCCAGCAGCCAAGACCTCCCCACAGGATTTAACTATGGCTACACCTTC	CASSQDLPTGFNYGYTF
TRBV4-2	NA	TRBJ2-2	NA	TGTGCCAGCAGACCGACGGGAGCGAACACCGGGGAGCTGTTTTTT	CASRPTGANTGELFF
TRBV11-2	NA	TRBJ2-7	TRBD1	TGTGCCAGCAGCTTAGGTGGGACAGGGGGCACAGCTACCTACGAGCAGTACTTC	CASSLGGTGGTATYEQYF
TRBV19	NA	TRBJ1-6	NA	TGTGCCAGTAGTATAGATCCCTATTCACCCCTCCACTTT	CASSIDPYSPLHF
TRBV7-9	NA	TRBJ2-2	TRBD1	TGTGCCAGCAGCCCTCAGACAGGGACAAACACCGGGGAGCTGTTTTTT	CASSPQTGTNTGELFF
TRBV7-2	NA	TRBJ2-6	NA	TGTGCCAGCAGCTTATCAGGGGTCCTCTCTGGGGCCAACGTCCTGACTTTC	CASSLSGVLSGANVLTF
TRBV28	NA	TRBJ2-2	TRBD2	TGTGCCAGCAGCCCCCCGGTTCTAGCGGGGGCCGGGGAGCTGTTTTTT	CASSPPVLAGAGELFF
TRBV5-1	NA	TRBJ1-2	NA	TGCGCCAGCAGCTTAACTCAAGAGAATGGCTACACCTTC	CASSLTQENGYTF
TRBV27	NA	TRBJ1-5	NA	TGTGCCAGCAGCCCCAGGGGTGTGGGGAATCAGCCCCAGCATTTT	CASSPRGVGNQPQHF
TRBV5-6	NA	TRBJ2-5	TRBD1	TGTGCCAGCAGCTTGGCCGGACAGGAAGAGACCCAGTACTTC	CASSLAGQEETQYF
TRBV27	NA	TRBJ2-7	NA	TGTGCCAGCGGTACAGCCAACTCCTACGAGCAGTACTTC	CASGTANSYEQYF
TRBV28	NA	TRBJ2-3	TRBD2	TGTGCCAGCAGGGGGGAGCGGGGGCTGAAAGATACGCAGTATTTT	CASRGERGLKDTQYF
TRBV3-1/TRBV3-2	NA	TRBJ2-1	TRBD1	TGTGCCAGCAGGTACCGGACAGGGAATGCGAATGAGCAGTTCTTC	CASRYRTGNANEQFF
TRBV29-1	NA	TRBJ2-5	TRBD2	TGCAGCGTTGAGAATAGCCCTAGCGGGGGGCAAGAGACCCAGTACTTC	CSVENSPSGGQETQYF
TRBV3-1/TRBV3-2	NA	TRBJ2-1	NA	TGTGCCAGCAGCCAATCTCGGATTAGCGTATCCAATGAGCAGTTCTTC	CASSQSRISVSNEQFF
TRBV24-1	NA	TRBJ2-1	NA	TGTGCCACCAGTGACCCTACGGGGGTGGGTGAGCAGTTCTTC	CATSDPTGVGEQFF
TRBV3-1/TRBV3-2	NA	TRBJ2-7	TRBD2	TGTGCCAGCAGCCAAGGGCTAGCGGGGGTCTACGAGCAGTACTTC	CASSQGLAGVYEQYF
TRBV7-8	NA	TRBJ2-7	TRBD1	TGTGCCAGCAGCTTAATAGGGACAGGGTCCTACGAGCAGTACTTC	CASSLIGTGSYEQYF
TRBV27	NA	TRBJ1-1	NA	TGTGCCAGCAGTTTATCGACAGTTACGACTGAAGCTTTCTTT	CASSLSTVTTEAFF
TRBV6-5	NA	TRBJ2-7	TRBD1	TGTGCCAGCAGTTACAGGACAGGGAACTACGAGCAGTACTTC	CASSYRTGNYEQYF
TRBV13	NA	TRBJ2-3	TRBD1	TGTGCCAGCAGCCCAAGACAGGGGATCAGCACAGATACGCAGTATTTT	CASSPRQGISTDTQYF
TRBV4-3	NA	TRBJ1-5	TRBD1	TGCGCCAGCAGCCAATTGGGACAGGGTCAGCCCCAGCATTTT	CASSQLGQGQPQHF
TRBV28	NA	TRBJ1-1	NA	TGTGCCAGCAGATCCGACAGACTGAACACTGAAGCTTTCTTT	CASRSDRLNTEAFF
TRBV27	NA	TRBJ1-6	NA	TGTGCCAGCAGTTCACTGGAGAGCTCCTATAATTCACCCCTCCACTTT	CASSSLESSYNSPLHF
TRBV12-5	NA	TRBJ1-1	NA	TGTGCTAGTGGTTTGGTAGAGGGGGTAACGGCCACTGAAGCTTTCTTT	CASGLVEGVTATEAFF
TRBV30	NA	TRBJ1-3	TRBD1	TGTGCCTGGAGTGTGGCAGGGGGCTCTGGAAACACCATATATTTT	CAWSVAGGSGNTIYF
TRBV7-2	medium-sized	TRBJ1-3	TRBD1	TGTGCCAGCAGCCATTCGGACAGGTCTGGAAACACCATATATTTT	CASSHSDRSGNTIYF
TRBV5-6	NA	TRBJ2-3	TRBD1	TGTGCCAGCAGCCAGTTGGGGACAGTCAGCACAGATACGCAGTATTTT	CASSQLGTVSTDTQYF
TRBV28	NA	TRBJ1-4	TRBD1	TGTGCCAGCGGGACAGCCCATGAAAAACTGTTTTTT	CASGTAHEKLFF
TRBV11-2	NA	TRBJ1-1	NA	TGTGCCAGCAGCCGAGCCTCGTGGAGGGCGGCTGAAGCTTTCTTT	CASSRASWRAAEAFF
TRBV4-2	NA	TRBJ1-2	NA	TGTGCCAGCAGCCAAGATAGTACAGTATCTGGCTACACCTTC	CASSQDSTVSGYTF
TRBV6-5	NA	TRBJ1-1	NA	TGTGCCAGCAACAGCCTGAACACTGAAGCTTTCTTT	CASNSLNTEAFF
TRBV23-1	once	TRBJ1-5	TRBD1	TGCGCCCGCGGTTCCGATTCGGGACAGAGCCATCAGCCCCAGCATTTT	CARGSDSGQSHQPQHF
TRBV11-3	NA	TRBJ1-1	NA	TGTGCCAGCAGCTATAAGGCAACAGTTGCCATGAACACTGAAGCTTTCTTT	CASSYKATVAMNTEAFF
TRBV7-2	NA	TRBJ1-4	TRBD1	TGTGCCAGCAGCCTTATGGGACAGAGTAATGAAAAACTGTTTTTT	CASSLMGQSNEKLFF
TRBV12-3/TRBV12-4	NA	TRBJ1-1	NA	TGTGCCAGCAGTCGCGGCCTGAACACTGAAGCTTTCTTT	CASSRGLNTEAFF
TRBV5-4	NA	TRBJ1-4	NA	TGTGCCAGCAGCCCCGGGAGGGGATATGAAAAACTGTTTTTT	CASSPGRGYEKLFF
TRBV5-5	NA	TRBJ2-3	NA	TGTGCCAATGGTCGGGATCCCACAGATACGCAGTATTTT	CANGRDPTDTQYF
TRBV5-1	NA	TRBJ2-7	TRBD1	TGCGCCAGCAGCGCAGGACAGGGCGTTACTTACGAGCAGTACTTC	CASSAGQGVTYEQYF
TRBV7-8	NA	TRBJ1-5	TRBD1	TGTGCCAGCAGCCACTCCGGGACAGGGGGCAATCAGCCCCAGCATTTT	CASSHSGTGGNQPQHF
TRBV5-1	once	TRBJ2-1	NA	TGCGCCAGCAGCTTGGCCGTACAGCCCTCGAGCTCCTACAATGAGCAGTTCTTC	CASSLAVQPSSSYNEQFF
TRBV29-1	NA	TRBJ2-3	NA	TGCAGCGTCGCTCCGAGGGCGGGTTCAGATACGCAGTATTTT	CSVAPRAGSDTQYF
TRBV6-1	NA	TRBJ1-6	NA	TGTGCCAGCAGTGAAGTAGGAGGAGATAATTCACCCCTCCACTTT	CASSEVGGDNSPLHF
TRBV4-3	once	TRBJ1-2	NA	TGCGCCAGCAGCCAAGTTGGGACTATTGGCTACACCTTC	CASSQVGTIGYTF
TRBV29-1	NA	TRBJ2-1	TRBD2	TGCAGCGTTGAAGACAAAATAGCGGGGCCCATCAATGAGCAGTTCTTC	CSVEDKIAGPINEQFF
TRBV19	NA	TRBJ1-3	NA	TGTGCCAGTAGTGAGGGTCGAGGCGGGTCTGGAAACACCATATATTTT	CASSEGRGGSGNTIYF
TRBV19	NA	TRBJ1-3	NA	TGTGCCAGTACCCCCCCGTATGTAGGAAACACCATATATTTT	CASTPPYVGNTIYF
TRBV7-3	once	TRBJ1-2	TRBD1	TGTGCCAGCAGCGCCCGACAGGGGTCTGGTGGCTACACCTTC	CASSARQGSGGYTF
TRBV18	NA	TRBJ2-1	NA	TGTGCCAGCTCACCAGGCAACACAGGGCCGCAGTTCTTC	CASSPGNTGPQFF
TRBV4-3	NA	TRBJ2-7	NA	TGCGCCAGCAGCCAAGAGGCACAGCAAACCTACGAGCAGTACTTC	CASSQEAQQTYEQYF
TRBV4-1	NA	TRBJ2-7	TRBD1	TGCGCCAGCAGCCAAGCGGACAGGGGGCTCGACGAGCAGTACTTC	CASSQADRGLDEQYF
TRBV18	NA	TRBJ1-1	NA	TGTGCCAGCTCACCACAAAATATCGGGACACCGGGTGAGGCTTTCTTT	CASSPQNIGTPGEAFF
TRBV7-9	NA	TRBJ1-2	TRBD1	TGTGCCAGCAGCTTAGGGGGACAGGGATTTTTGGATGGCTACACCTTC	CASSLGGQGFLDGYTF
TRBV5-5	NA	TRBJ2-1	TRBD1	TGTGCCAGCAGCCCCGACAGGGTAGCCTACAATGAGCAGTTCTTC	CASSPDRVAYNEQFF